The subject of this entry is one T cell receptor beta chain. At least ten counts were recorded for this clonotype. The antigen it recognizes is unknown. Per-base qualities were not stored, and no clone one base away is much larger. These data come from a study of CD8 T cells in ankylosing spondylitis (dated by TCRdb to between 2016 and 2019). With respect to the entire study: To find TCR variants linked to disease, the study profiled T cell receptor beta repertoires in ankylosing spondylitis patients and healthy donors. The full study cohort was made up of over 20 ankylosing spondylitis patients and over 90 healthy donors. Peripheral blood was sampled, and synovial fluid was also collected from ankylosing spondylitis patients. Results the study describes overall, beyond this receptor: The disease-linked clones were reported to be significantly enriched in matched synovial fluid samples from ankylosing spondylitis patients. Blood from ankylosing spondylitis patients appeared to be characterized by a TCR beta motif made up of several highly homologous amino acid variants. Some TCR beta motif variants had previously been reported in synovial fluid and blood of reactive arthritis patients, which suggested common disease-initiation mechanisms. A CD8+ phenotype was shown by the disease-linked clones, which were found at relatively low frequencies in peripheral blood.

Germline trimming: 2 bases from V, 6 bases from J; junction bases outside gene matches: 6. The CDR3 sequence holds 16 residues, the cysteine and phenylalanine included. Of all the DNA, just the CDR3 is kept, 48 bases in frame from base 1. Per the germline V gene (reference sequence), MNHEY is the CDR1 and SMNVEV is the CDR2. The instrument was an Illumina HiSeq 2500. Quantitative 5'-RACE with molecular barcodes was used to prepare TCR beta libraries. The authors processed their data as follows. A new computational method based on a probabilistic model of VDJ rearrangement was used to identify disease-linked TCR variants. TCRdb itself trimmed the public reads at Q25 with fastp, ran MiXCR and retained productive beta chains. Identical CDR3 proteins give one entry, which carries the most common genes and DNA. TCRdb, rather than the study authors, made the V and J calls. This sample is represented by approximately 140,000 distinct CDR3 sequences; around 8.5% of them were singletons. Approximately 3.4% of the sample rests with the top ten.

The sequenced sample was blood, either unsorted or a sorted T cell fraction (not recorded which). Here the chain combines TRBV27 and TRBJ2-1; 11 middle bases align to TRBD2. This clonotype was sampled from a male donor with ankylosing spondylitis or in good health (not recorded which). At the DNA level, the sequence is TGTGCCAGCAGTTTACTAGGACTAGCGGGTCTCAATGAGCAGTTCTTC. Its protein reads: CASSLLGLAGLNEQFF.